This record looks at one T cell receptor beta chain sequence and its context. The data derive from a study of CD8 T cells in Susac syndrome. For the study at large: Of the sequenced Susac syndrome patients, more than five had active disease and roughly eight were in remission.

Between the trimmed V and J ends, which lost 0 bases and 0 bases, there was a span of 13 bases. CDR1 SGHRS and CDR2 YFSETQ come from the germline V gene. The CDR3 totals 18 residues. RNA totalling roughly 0.5 to 1 ug underwent reverse transcription with random hexamers. In TCRdb, the immunoSEQ multiplex PCR reads were re-called with MiXCR into one record per CDR3 protein. The sample consists of about 76,000 distinct CDR3 sequences, roughly 92% of them appearing once. This clonotype was sampled from a human donor with Susac syndrome. The sequenced sample consisted of CD8+ T cells from PBMCs. The chain uses TRBV5-1 and TRBJ1-6, with D possibly TRBD1 on 5 matching bases. CDR3: CASSLVSGGGSYNSPLHF. CDR3 bases: TGCGCCAGCAGCTTGGTTAGTGGTGGGGGCTCCTATAATTCACCCCTCCACTTT.